A single sample is the source of the 19 T cell receptor beta chains below, sequenced in a study of blood T cell repertoires in COVID-19. Method: immunoSEQ multiplex PCR; TCRdb's copy keeps in-frame clones and lacks some. The table shows about 80,000 clones, with about 83% occurring only once. Sequenced: peripheral blood. These receptors all come from a human donor in a cohort sampled during active COVID-19.

This rearrangement joins TRBV7-3 to TRBJ2-3; tentative D call: TRBD1 (6 bases). Germline lookup yields CDR1 SGHTA and CDR2 FQGTGA. Trimming cost V 1 base and J 7 bases, with 9 bases left between them. This CDR3 has 13 amino acids. The DNA of the CDR3 is TGTGCCAGCAGCTTAAAGGGGGAGTATACGCAGTATTTT. This sequence encodes CASSLKGEYTQYF.

The V call is TRBV7-6, the J call TRBJ2-5; 7 nucleotides line up with TRBD2. This CDR3 region has 15 residues. Germline V gene data show CDR1 as SGHVS and CDR2 as FNYEAQ. J was trimmed by 10 bases and V by 5 bases; bases with no gene match: 16. CDR3 sequence reads: CASSPTGGGPGGQYF. The CDR3 DNA reads TGTGCCAGCAGCCCCACCGGCGGGGGTCCAGGTGGCCAGTACTTC.

V gene TRBV3-1 (or the pseudogene TRBV3-2) combines with J gene TRBJ1-1; perhaps TRBD1 as D (6 bases). The CDR3 spans 13 residues. Trimming stripped 4 bases from V and 8 bases from J, with 14 bases between. Germline loops: CDR1 LGHDT, CDR2 YNNKEL (reference sequence). This CDR3 reads CASSPGTLPEAFF. CDR3 in DNA: TGTGCCAGCAGCCCCGGGACACTCCCGGAAGCTTTCTTT.

The chain carries TRBV2 and TRBJ1-1; 10 bases match TRBD1. The J segment lost 5 bases and the V segment lost 4 bases, leaving 4 bases of the junction unmatched. Germline CDR1 and CDR2: SNHLY and FYNNEI. This CDR3 has 14 residues. CDR3 sequence (DNA): TGTGCCAGCAGTGGACAGGGGGCGCCGACTGAAGCTTTCTTT. Protein product: CASSGQGAPTEAFF.

The genes are TRBV10-1 and TRBJ1-5; D may be TRBD1 (6 bases). This CDR3 region has 15 residues. V was cut by 7 bases and J by 7 bases, with 20 bases left in between. Germline assignment: CDR1 WNHNN and CDR2 SYGVQD (reference sequence). CDR3 bases: TGCGCCAGCAAAGGGGGGGGGCAGGGAGGGCAGCCCCAGCATTTT. It is translated as CASKGGGQGGQPQHF.

The rearrangement links TRBV3-1 (or the pseudogene TRBV3-2) to TRBJ2-3; tentative D call: TRBD1 (8 bases). Germline values: CDR1 LGHDT, CDR2 YNNKEL (reference sequence). V was shortened by 7 bases and J by 4 bases, with 18 bases between the two germline ends. This CDR3 is built from 15 residues. CDR3 residues: CASTARTGRADTQYF. CDR3 coding DNA: TGTGCCAGCACCGCGAGGACAGGGAGGGCAGATACGCAGTATTTT.

The DNA of the CDR3 is TGTGCCAGCTTCCTTGGGGGGGCTAGCTACTCCTACGAGCAGTACTTC. Amino acid sequence: CASFLGGASYSYEQYF. The rearrangement links TRBV5-6 to TRBJ2-7; D is perhaps TRBD2 (7 bases). The CDR3 runs to 16 residues. With 7 bases removed from V and 0 bases from J, the gap between germline ends came to 20 bases. Germline CDR1 is SGHDT and CDR2 is YYEEEE.

This clone was picked up a small number of times. This chain joins TRBV30 and TRBJ2-7; TRBD2 agrees at 11 bases. CDR3 length: 14 amino acids. Trimming took 2 bases from V and 0 from J; bases not matched to a gene: 0. Germline CDR1 reads GTSNPN; CDR2 reads SVGIG (reference sequence). Here the CDR3 DNA reads TGTGCCTGGAGTACTAGCGGGGGCTCCTACGAGCAGTACTTC. This translates into CAWSTSGGSYEQYF.

This clone showed up just once. The chain couples TRBV30 to TRBJ2-5; the match to TRBD2 covers 8 bases. This CDR3 has 14 residues. Germline trimming cut 3 bases from V and 4 bases from J; bases unmatched to any gene: 7. The V gene's germline CDR1 is GTSNPN and CDR2 SVGIG (reference sequence). CDR3 bases: TGTGCCTGGAGATACCCCGGGAGGGGAGAGACCCAGTACTTC. Protein product: CAWRYPGRGETQYF.

This clone showed up just once. The chain couples TRBV6-5 to TRBJ1-1; D is perhaps TRBD1 (6 bases). In germline, CDR1 is MNHEY, CDR2 SVGAGI. This CDR3 has 15 amino acids. V was cut by 5 bases and J by 0 bases, with 13 bases left in between. The CDR3 region is CASSKNREMNTEAFF. CDR3 DNA: TGTGCCAGCAGTAAAAACAGGGAAATGAACACTGAAGCTTTCTTT.

This chain connects TRBV29-1 to TRBJ2-3, with TRBD1 identical over 7 bases. Germline V gives CDR1 SQVTM, CDR2 ANQGSEA. V gave up 4 bases and J gave up 0 bases; unmatched junction bases: 4. This CDR3 comprises 14 residues. The DNA for the CDR3 is TGCAGCGTTGCGGGGACAGCAAGCACAGATACGCAGTATTTT. This sequence encodes CSVAGTASTDTQYF.

This chain joins TRBV5-1 and TRBJ1-4, with D possibly TRBD1 on 5 matching bases. There are 14 residues in the CDR3. The V end lost 2 bases, the J end lost 8 bases, and 13 bases lay between the germline ends. Germline V gene lookup returns CDR1 SGHRS and CDR2 YFSETQ. The CDR3 DNA reads as TGCGCCAGCAGCTTAACAGGCCTCGACGAAAAACTGTTTTTT. It is translated as CASSLTGLDEKLFF.

This chain joins TRBV5-1 and TRBJ2-5, with 10 nucleotides matching TRBD1. The trim removed 3 bases at V and 5 bases at J, leaving 4 bases unmatched. This CDR3 is built from 14 residues. Germline lookup yields CDR1 SGHRS and CDR2 YFSETQ. Written as DNA, the CDR3 is TGCGCCAGCAGCTGGACAGGGGGTGGGGAGACCCAGTACTTC. Encoded protein: CASSWTGGGETQYF. The variable domain in full, completed from reference TRBV5-1 and TRBJ2-5, reads KAGVTQTPRYLIKTRGQQVTLSCSPISGHRSVSWYQQTPGQGLQFLFEYFSETQRNKGNFPGRFSGRQFSNSRSEMNVSTLELGDSALYLCASSWTGGGETQYFGPGTRLLVL.

The chain links TRBV6-2 or TRBV6-3 to TRBJ1-5; D may be TRBD1 (5 bases). The length of the CDR3 is 16 residues. V was clipped by 2 bases and J by 0 bases, with 11 bases between them. Germline loops: CDR1 MNHEY, CDR2 SVGEGT. The CDR3 sequence: CASSYGTVDSNQPQHF. The DNA for the CDR3 is TGTGCCAGCAGTTACGGGACTGTCGATAGCAATCAGCCCCAGCATTTT.

This clone came up a few times. CDR3 residues: CASTTVGRGAFYGYTF. The CDR3, as DNA: TGTGCCAGCACCACCGTCGGCAGGGGGGCGTTCTATGGCTACACCTTC. This sequence joins TRBV28 and TRBJ1-2; the match to TRBD1 covers 7 bases. Trimming removed 7 bases from V and 4 bases from J; junction bases left unmatched: 15. CDR1 MDHEN and CDR2 SYDVKM come from the germline V gene. The CDR3 consists of 16 residues.

This chain joins TRBV30 and TRBJ2-3; D is ambiguous. CDR1 and CDR2 from the germline V gene are GTSNPN and SVGIG (reference sequence). V was shortened by 3 bases and J by 2 bases, with 12 bases between the two germline ends. This CDR3 is 14 amino acids long. The CDR3, as DNA: TGTGCCTGGAGGGTAAACGGGTTCACAGATACGCAGTATTTT. Its protein product is CAWRVNGFTDTQYF.

This chain uses TRBV9 with TRBJ1-1; no clear D gene. CDR3 length equals 14 residues. The V gene's germline CDR1 is SGDLS and CDR2 YYNGEE. The V end was cut by 1 base, the J end by 1 base, with 8 bases between. The CDR3 sequence is CASSVRQTNTEAFF. CDR3 nucleotides: TGTGCCAGCAGCGTAAGACAAACGAACACTGAAGCTTTCTTT.

The V gene is TRBV5-6, the J gene TRBJ2-1; 7 positions match TRBD2. The trim removed 1 base at V and 5 bases at J, leaving 3 bases unmatched. The CDR3 is 14 residues long. From germline, CDR1 is SGHDT and CDR2 YYEEEE. This CDR3 is CASSLPGRNNEQFF. DNA for the CDR3: TGTGCCAGCAGCTTGCCCGGGAGGAACAATGAGCAGTTCTTC.

This chain joins TRBV10-2 and TRBJ2-7; 11 bases are shared with TRBD2. The CDR3 has 14 residues. Germline CDR1 WSHSY, CDR2 SAAADI. With 4 bases clipped from V and 5 bases from J, the junction kept 4 bases outside the gene matches. CDR3 loop: CASSVTLAGDEQYF. In DNA, the CDR3 is TGCGCCAGCAGTGTAACACTAGCGGGAGACGAGCAGTACTTC.